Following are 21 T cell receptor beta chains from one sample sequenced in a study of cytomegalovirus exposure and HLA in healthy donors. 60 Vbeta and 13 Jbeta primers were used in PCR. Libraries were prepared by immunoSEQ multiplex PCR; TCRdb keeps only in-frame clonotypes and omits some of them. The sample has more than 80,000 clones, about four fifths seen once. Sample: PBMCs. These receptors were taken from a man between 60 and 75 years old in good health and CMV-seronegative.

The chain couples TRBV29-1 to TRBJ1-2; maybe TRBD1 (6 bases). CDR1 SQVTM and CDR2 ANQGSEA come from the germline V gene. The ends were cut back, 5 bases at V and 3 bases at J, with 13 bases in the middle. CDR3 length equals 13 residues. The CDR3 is CSVSTRQDYGYTF. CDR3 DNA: TGCAGCGTTTCCACCCGACAGGACTATGGCTACACCTTC.

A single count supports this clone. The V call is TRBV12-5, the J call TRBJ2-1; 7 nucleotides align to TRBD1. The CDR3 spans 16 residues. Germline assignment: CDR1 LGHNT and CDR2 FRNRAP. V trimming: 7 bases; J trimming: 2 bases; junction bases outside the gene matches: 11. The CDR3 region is CASAYYQGQTYNEQFF. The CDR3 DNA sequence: TGTGCTAGTGCCTACTACCAGGGACAGACCTACAATGAGCAGTTCTTC.

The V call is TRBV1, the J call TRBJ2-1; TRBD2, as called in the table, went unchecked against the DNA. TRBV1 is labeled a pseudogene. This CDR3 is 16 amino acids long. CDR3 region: CTSSQERGTSGVEQFF. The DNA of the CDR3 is TGCACCAGCAGCCAAGAGAGGGGGACTAGCGGGGTAGAGCAGTTCTTC.

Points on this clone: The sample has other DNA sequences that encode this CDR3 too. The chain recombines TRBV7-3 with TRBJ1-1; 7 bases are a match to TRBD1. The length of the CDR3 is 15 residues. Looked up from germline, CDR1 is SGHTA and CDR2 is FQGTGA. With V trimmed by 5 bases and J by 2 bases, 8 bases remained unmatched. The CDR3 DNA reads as TGTGCCAGCAGCCCCGGTAGGGGGCTTAACACTGAAGCTTTCTTT. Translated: CASSPGRGLNTEAFF.

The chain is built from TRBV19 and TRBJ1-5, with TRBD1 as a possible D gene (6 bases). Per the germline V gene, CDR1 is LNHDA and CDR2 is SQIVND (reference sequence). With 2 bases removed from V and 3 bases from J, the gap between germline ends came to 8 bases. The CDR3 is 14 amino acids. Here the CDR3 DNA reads TGTGCCAGTAGTATAACAGGGCCCAATCAGCCCCAGCATTTT. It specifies CASSITGPNQPQHF. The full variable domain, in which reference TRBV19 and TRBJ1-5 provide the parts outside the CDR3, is DGGITQSPKYLFRKEGQNVTLSCEQNLNHDAMYWYRQDPGQGLRLIYYSQIVNDFQKGDIAEGYSVSREKKESFPLTVTSAQKNPTAFYLCASSITGPNQPQHFGDGTRLSIL.

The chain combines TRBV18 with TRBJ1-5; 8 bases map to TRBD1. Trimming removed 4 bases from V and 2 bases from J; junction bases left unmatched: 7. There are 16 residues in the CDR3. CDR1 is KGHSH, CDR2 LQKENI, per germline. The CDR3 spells CASSLQTGVGNQPQHF. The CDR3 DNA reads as TGTGCCAGCTCACTACAGACAGGGGTGGGCAATCAGCCCCAGCATTTT.

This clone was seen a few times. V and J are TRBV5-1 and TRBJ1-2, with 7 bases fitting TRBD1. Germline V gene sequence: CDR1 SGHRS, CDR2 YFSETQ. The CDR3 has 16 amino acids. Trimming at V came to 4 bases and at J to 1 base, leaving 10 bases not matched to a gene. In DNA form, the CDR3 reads TGCGCCAGCAGCCCACGGTCGGCAGGGGGTAACTATGGCTACACCTTC. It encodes CASSPRSAGGNYGYTF.

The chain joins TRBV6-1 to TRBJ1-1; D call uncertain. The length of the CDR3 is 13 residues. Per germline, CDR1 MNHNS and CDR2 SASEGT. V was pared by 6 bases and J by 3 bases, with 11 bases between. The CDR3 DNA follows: TGTGCCAGCAGACCTCCGTCGGACACTGAAGCTTTCTTT. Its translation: CASRPPSDTEAFF.

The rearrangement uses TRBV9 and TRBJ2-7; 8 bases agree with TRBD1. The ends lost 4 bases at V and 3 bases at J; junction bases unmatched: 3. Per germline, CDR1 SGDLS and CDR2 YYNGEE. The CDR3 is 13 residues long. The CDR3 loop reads CASSSGTGYEQYF. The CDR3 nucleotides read TGTGCCAGCAGCTCCGGGACAGGCTACGAGCAGTACTTC.

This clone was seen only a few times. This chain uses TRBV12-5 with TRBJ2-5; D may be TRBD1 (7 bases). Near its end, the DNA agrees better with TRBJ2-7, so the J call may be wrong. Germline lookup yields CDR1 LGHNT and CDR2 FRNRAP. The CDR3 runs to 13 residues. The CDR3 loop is CASGQGEAYEQYF. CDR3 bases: TGTGCTAGTGGTCAGGGGGAGGCCTACGAGCAGTACTTC.

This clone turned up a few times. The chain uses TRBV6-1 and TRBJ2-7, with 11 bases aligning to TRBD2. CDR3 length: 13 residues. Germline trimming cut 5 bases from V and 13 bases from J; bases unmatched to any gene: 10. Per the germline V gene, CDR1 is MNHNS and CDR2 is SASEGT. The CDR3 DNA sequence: TGTGCCAGCAGTCCACCGGGACTAGCGGATCCTTACTTC. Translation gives CASSPPGLADPYF.

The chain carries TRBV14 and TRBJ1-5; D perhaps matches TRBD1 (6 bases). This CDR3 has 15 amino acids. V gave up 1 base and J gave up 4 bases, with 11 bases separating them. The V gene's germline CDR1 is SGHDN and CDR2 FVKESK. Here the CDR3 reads CASSQGGRGNQPQHF. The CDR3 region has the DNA TGTGCCAGCAGCCAAGGAGGGAGGGGGAATCAGCCCCAGCATTTT.

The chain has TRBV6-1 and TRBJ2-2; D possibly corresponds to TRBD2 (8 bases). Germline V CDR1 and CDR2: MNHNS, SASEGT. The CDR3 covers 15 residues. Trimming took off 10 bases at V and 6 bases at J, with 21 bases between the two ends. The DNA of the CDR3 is TGTGCCATCCGGGAGGGGGCGCCTTTTGCCGGGGAGCTGTTTTTT. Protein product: CAIREGAPFAGELFF.

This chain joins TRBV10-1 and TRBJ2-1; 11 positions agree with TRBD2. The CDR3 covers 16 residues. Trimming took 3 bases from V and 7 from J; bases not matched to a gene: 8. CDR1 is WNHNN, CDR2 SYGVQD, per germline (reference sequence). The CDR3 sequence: CASSDPSGGFRNEQFF. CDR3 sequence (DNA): TGCGCCAGCAGTGACCCTAGCGGGGGGTTTAGGAATGAGCAGTTCTTC.

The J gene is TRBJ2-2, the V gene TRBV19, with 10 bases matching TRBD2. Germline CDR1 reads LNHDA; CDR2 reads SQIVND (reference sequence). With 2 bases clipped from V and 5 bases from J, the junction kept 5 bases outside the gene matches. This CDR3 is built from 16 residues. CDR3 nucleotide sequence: TGTGCCAGTAGTATACAGACTAGCGGGCGGACCGGGGAGCTGTTTTTT. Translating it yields CASSIQTSGRTGELFF.

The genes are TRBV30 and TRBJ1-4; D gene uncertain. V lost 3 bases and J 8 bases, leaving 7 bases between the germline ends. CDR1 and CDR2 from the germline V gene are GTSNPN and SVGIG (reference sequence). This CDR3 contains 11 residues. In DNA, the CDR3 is TGTGCCTGGAGCCACCGGGAAAAACTGTTTTTT. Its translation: CAWSHREKLFF. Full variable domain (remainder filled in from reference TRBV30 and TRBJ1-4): SQTIHQWPATLVQPVGSPLSLECTVEGTSNPNLYWYRQAAGRGLQLLFYSVGIGQISSEVPQNLSASRPQDRQFILSSKKLLLSDSGFYLCAWSHREKLFFGSGTQLSVL.

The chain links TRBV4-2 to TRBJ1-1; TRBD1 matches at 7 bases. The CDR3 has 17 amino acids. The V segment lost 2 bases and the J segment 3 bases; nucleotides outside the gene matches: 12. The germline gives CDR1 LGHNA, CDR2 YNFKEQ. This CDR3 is CASSQRDSRGGHTEAFF. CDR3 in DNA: TGTGCCAGCAGCCAAAGGGACAGCAGAGGTGGACACACTGAAGCTTTCTTT.

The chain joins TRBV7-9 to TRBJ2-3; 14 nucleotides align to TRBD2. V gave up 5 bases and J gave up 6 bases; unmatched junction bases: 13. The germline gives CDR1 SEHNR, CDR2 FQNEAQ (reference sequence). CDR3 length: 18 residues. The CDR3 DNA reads TGTGCCAGCAGCCCCCACCGGACTAGCGGGGGGACAGGGGATACGCAGTATTTT. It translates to CASSPHRTSGGTGDTQYF.

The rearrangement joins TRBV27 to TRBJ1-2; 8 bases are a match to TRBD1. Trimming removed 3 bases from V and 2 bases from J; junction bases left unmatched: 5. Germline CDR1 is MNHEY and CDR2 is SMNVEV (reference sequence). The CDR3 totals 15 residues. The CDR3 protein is CASSFGQGANYGYTF. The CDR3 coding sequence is TGTGCCAGCAGTTTTGGGCAGGGGGCAAACTATGGCTACACCTTC.

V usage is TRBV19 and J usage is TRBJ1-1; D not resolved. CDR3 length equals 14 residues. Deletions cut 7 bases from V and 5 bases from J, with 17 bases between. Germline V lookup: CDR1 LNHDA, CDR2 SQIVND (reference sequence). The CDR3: CASKTVDLGTEAFF. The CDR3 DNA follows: TGTGCCAGTAAGACCGTGGACTTAGGGACTGAAGCTTTCTTT.

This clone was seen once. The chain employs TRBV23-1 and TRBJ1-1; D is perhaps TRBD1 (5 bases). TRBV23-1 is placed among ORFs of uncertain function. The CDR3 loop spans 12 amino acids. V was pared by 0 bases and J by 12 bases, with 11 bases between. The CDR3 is CASSQSQGIPFF. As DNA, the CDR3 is TGCGCCAGCAGTCAATCGCAGGGTATACCTTTCTTT.